These 4 T cell receptor beta chains were sequenced from one sample in a study of brain T cells in children with intractable seizures. Clones were read by immunoSEQ multiplex PCR, and TCRdb kept only the in-frame ones, dropping some. The sample has 60,000 to 85,000 clones, 85% to 95% seen once. This sample comprised peripheral blood, obtained at surgery. These receptors were collected from a boy in the first two years of life with tuberous sclerosis and intractable seizures.

V gene TRBV5-1 combines with J gene TRBJ1-3; D is unclear. The V gene's germline CDR1 is SGHRS and CDR2 YFSETQ. The germline V and J ends were trimmed by 2 bases and 3 bases, with 6 bases remaining between them. The CDR3 spans 13 residues. CDR3 region: CASSFYGGNTIYF. In DNA form, the CDR3 reads TGCGCCAGCAGCTTTTACGGTGGAAACACCATATATTTT.

The V gene is TRBV30, the J gene TRBJ2-5; D is ambiguous. This CDR3 contains 13 residues. Trimming stripped 0 bases from V and 5 bases from J, with 10 bases between. From germline, CDR1 is GTSNPN and CDR2 SVGIG (reference sequence). CDR3 coding DNA: TGTGCCTGGAGTGTACAACGGTGGGAGACCCAGTACTTC. Amino acids: CAWSVQRWETQYF.

The chain recombines TRBV2 with TRBJ2-3; D may match TRBD1 or TRBD2 (5 bases each). Germline values: CDR1 SNHLY, CDR2 FYNNEI. The CDR3 extends over 11 amino acids. V gave up 6 bases and J gave up 8 bases, with 9 bases separating them. CDR3 residues: CASSRDLTQYF. As DNA, the CDR3 is TGTGCCAGCAGCCGGGACCTTACGCAGTATTTT.

V usage is TRBV11-2 and J usage is TRBJ2-7, with TRBD1 matching 7 bases. Germline V gives CDR1 SGHAT, CDR2 FQNNGV. The CDR3 has 17 residues. The V segment lost 3 bases and the J segment 2 bases; nucleotides outside the gene matches: 13. Here the CDR3 reads CASSFPDRDKPPYEQYF. The CDR3 nucleotides read TGTGCCAGCAGCTTCCCCGACAGGGATAAGCCCCCCTACGAGCAGTACTTC.